This record covers a single TCR beta chain. Assay: immunoSEQ multiplex PCR; the TCRdb copy retains only in-frame clones and omits some. The repertoire holds roughly 60,000 clones, with around 89% as singletons. V was clipped by 3 bases and J by 7 bases; unmatched bases: 12. CDR3 length: 16 residues. The germline gives CDR1 SEHNR, CDR2 FQNEAQ (reference sequence). The patients all showed relapse after autologous stem cell transplantation, while their brentuximab vedotin exposure varied. This sample is part of a study of PD-1 blockade in classical Hodgkin lymphoma. The chain links TRBV7-9 to TRBJ2-1, with TRBD2 matching over 7 bases. This sample comprised peripheral blood mononuclear cells (PBMCs), obtained before the second cycle of nivolumab. This TCR came from a human donor with classical Hodgkin lymphoma. DNA of the CDR3: TGTGCCAGCAGCTTTTCAGGCGGGGGAGGGTTTAATGAGCAGTTCTTC. This encodes CASSFSGGGGFNEQFF.